The 30 T cell receptor beta chains below come from one sample, sequenced in a study of cytomegalovirus exposure and HLA in healthy donors. PCR involved 60 Vbeta and 13 Jbeta primers. Sequencing was performed with immunoSEQ multiplex PCR; in TCRdb, only in-frame clones are kept and a portion is missing. The sample consists of a few hundred thousand clones, about three quarters of them appearing once. Sequenced: PBMCs. The receptor source for this set is a young man in good health and CMV-seronegative.

The chain uses TRBV11-3 and TRBJ2-7; 8 bases are a match to TRBD2. Germline CDR1 is SGHNT and CDR2 is YENEEA. V was pared by 1 base and J by 4 bases, with 9 bases of the junction left unmatched. This CDR3 is built from 16 residues. This CDR3 reads CASSLGSLAGGYEQYF. CDR3 in DNA: TGTGCCAGCAGCTTAGGCTCGCTAGCGGGTGGATACGAGCAGTACTTC. Full variable domain (missing parts from reference TRBV11-3 and TRBJ2-7): EAGVVQSPRYKIIEKKQPVAFWCNPISGHNTLYWYLQNLGQGPELLIRYENEEAVDDSQLPKDRFSAERLKGVDSTLKIQPAELGDSAVYLCASSLGSLAGGYEQYFGPGTRLTVT.

The genes are TRBV6-5 and TRBJ1-5; D is possibly TRBD1 (6 bases). Per the germline V gene, CDR1 is MNHEY and CDR2 is SVGAGI. Between the trimmed V and J ends, which lost 6 bases and 0 bases, there was a span of 12 bases. The CDR3 loop spans 15 amino acids. The CDR3 DNA is TGTGCCAGCAGACTCCGGACAGATAGCAATCAGCCCCAGCATTTT. Protein: CASRLRTDSNQPQHF.

This sequence joins TRBV7-2 and TRBJ2-5; 7 positions match TRBD2. CDR1 SGHTA and CDR2 FQGNSA come from the germline V gene. The CDR3 loop spans 15 amino acids. Trimming took 1 base from V and 5 from J; bases not matched to a gene: 7. CDR3 amino acids: CASSLDRTSMETQYF. As DNA, the CDR3 is TGTGCCAGCAGCTTAGACCGGACTAGTATGGAGACCCAGTACTTC.

This rearrangement joins TRBV2 to TRBJ2-2; 7 bases are a match to TRBD1. The ends lost 5 bases at V and 0 bases at J; junction bases unmatched: 3. The CDR3 is made up of 15 amino acids. Germline V gives CDR1 SNHLY, CDR2 FYNNEI. CDR3 sequence reads: CASSRGQTNTGELFF. CDR3 coding DNA: TGTGCCAGCAGTAGGGGGCAGACGAACACCGGGGAGCTGTTTTTT.

The sample holds a few counts of this clone. The chain is built from TRBV14 and TRBJ1-4, with D unresolved. Per the germline V gene, CDR1 is SGHDN and CDR2 is FVKESK. Trimming removed 4 bases at V and 4 bases at J, with 16 bases between. The CDR3 is 16 residues long. CDR3 sequence (DNA): TGTGCCAGCAGCCGTTTTCGGAGCCAGATTAATGAAAAACTGTTTTTT. This gives the protein CASSRFRSQINEKLFF. Together with reference TRBV14 and TRBJ1-4, the CDR3 gives the full variable domain: EAGVTQFPSHSVIEKGQTVTLRCDPISGHDNLYWYRRVMGKEIKFLLHFVKESKQDESGMPNNRFLAERTGGTYSTLKVQPAELEDSGVYFCASSRFRSQINEKLFFGSGTQLSVL.

J is TRBJ1-4 and V is TRBV21-1; the DNA was not used to check the table's D call, TRBD1. TRBV21-1 is an annotated pseudogene. The CDR3 runs 15 residues. The CDR3 region is CASSTRVVANEKLFF. CDR3 DNA sequence: TGTGCCAGCAGCACCAGGGTTGTGGCTAATGAAAAACTGTTTTTT.

This chain uses TRBV6-1 with TRBJ2-1; 7 nucleotides agree with TRBD1. The ends lost 4 bases at V and 0 bases at J; junction bases unmatched: 6. The CDR3 sequence is 16 residues long. The germline V gene encodes CDR1 MNHNS and CDR2 SASEGT. CDR3 residues: CASSVGTASSYNEQFF. The CDR3 bases are TGTGCCAGCAGTGTTGGGACAGCGAGCTCCTACAATGAGCAGTTCTTC.

This clone was seen only a few times. The chain uses TRBV29-1 and TRBJ2-1, with TRBD2 as a possible D gene (6 bases). The CDR3 is made up of 13 amino acids. Germline V gene data show CDR1 as SQVTM and CDR2 as ANQGSEA. V was clipped by 6 bases and J by 6 bases, with 15 bases between them. The CDR3 reads CSVLGGGTNEQFF. CDR3 nucleotide sequence: TGCAGCGTCCTCGGTGGAGGGACCAATGAGCAGTTCTTC.

V is TRBV30 and J is TRBJ2-5; 9 bases line up with TRBD2. Germline V gene lookup returns CDR1 GTSNPN and CDR2 SVGIG (reference sequence). This CDR3 contains 14 residues. Trimming cost V 4 bases and J 5 bases; bases outside gene matches: 8. CDR3 bases: TGTGCCTGGAATGTCGGTAGCGGGAGCGAGACCCAGTACTTC. Translated, it gives CAWNVGSGSETQYF.

The chain's CDR3 is CASSILGTANQPQHF. In DNA form, the CDR3 reads TGTGCCAGCAGTATCCTGGGGACAGCCAATCAGCCCCAGCATTTT. The rearrangement uses TRBV27 and TRBJ1-5; 7 bases fit TRBD1. The CDR3 covers 15 residues. The ends lost 5 bases at V and 3 bases at J; junction bases unmatched: 7. Germline assignment: CDR1 MNHEY and CDR2 SMNVEV (reference sequence).

This clone occurred once. Sequence at one end of the junction differs from germline and may be a read error. This rearrangement joins TRBV7-9 to TRBJ2-6, with 9 bases aligning to TRBD1. The germline V gene encodes CDR1 SEHNR and CDR2 FQNEAQ (reference sequence). The CDR3 is 18 residues long. CDR3 residues: CASSRVRDRDSGANVLIF. CDR3 bases: TGTGCCAGCAGCCGCGTCCGGGACAGGGACTCTGGGGCCAACGTCCTGATTTTC.

The rearrangement uses TRBV5-6 and TRBJ2-7; D is unresolved. The CDR3 has 13 residues. Germline values: CDR1 SGHDT, CDR2 YYEEEE. V was clipped by 2 bases and J by 0 bases, with 6 bases between them. The CDR3 sequence: CASSFDNSYEQYF. The CDR3 DNA sequence: TGTGCCAGCAGCTTCGACAACTCCTACGAGCAGTACTTC.

The rearrangement joins TRBV4-1 to TRBJ2-7; TRBD1 is a possible D gene (5 bases). Germline CDR1 and CDR2: MGHRA and YSYEKL. V lost 1 base to trimming and J lost 4 bases, with 14 bases between them. There are 15 residues in the CDR3. The CDR3 coding sequence is TGCGCCAGCAGCCAAGGCCCCGGTGCAGGGTACGAGCAGTACTTC. Residues: CASSQGPGAGYEQYF.

The rearrangement links TRBV28 to TRBJ2-1; D uncertain. The CDR3 extends over 15 amino acids. The germline V and J ends were trimmed by 7 bases and 4 bases, with 17 bases remaining between them. Germline V CDR1 and CDR2: MDHEN, SYDVKM. The chain's CDR3 is CASNFVQRLYNEQFF. CDR3 DNA sequence: TGTGCCAGCAATTTCGTGCAGAGGCTTTACAATGAGCAGTTCTTC. The whole variable domain, remainder taken from reference TRBV28 and TRBJ2-1, is DVKVTQSSRYLVKRTGEKVFLECVQDMDHENMFWYRQDPGLGLRLIYFSYDVKMKEKGDIPEGYSVSREKKERFSLILESASTNQTSMYLCASNFVQRLYNEQFFGPGTRLTVL.

The gene calls are TRBV29-1 and TRBJ1-4, with D possibly being TRBD1 (6 bases). Trimming took 0 bases from V and 8 from J, leaving 19 bases between them. Germline values: CDR1 SQVTM, CDR2 ANQGSEA. CDR3 size: 16 residues. CDR3 sequence reads: CSVEDITGRGGEKLFF. In DNA form, the CDR3 reads TGCAGCGTTGAAGATATAACAGGGAGGGGAGGAGAAAAACTGTTTTTT.

This clone was detected only a few times. The chain has TRBV19 and TRBJ2-1; 7 bases are a match to TRBD2. Germline V gives CDR1 LNHDA, CDR2 SQIVND (reference sequence). This CDR3 has 15 amino acids. The V gene end was trimmed by 3 bases and the J gene end by 7 bases; junction bases not matched to a gene: 9. This chain's CDR3 is CASSIGLAVSNEQFF. CDR3 coding DNA: TGTGCCAGTAGTATTGGTCTAGCGGTTAGTAATGAGCAGTTCTTC.

CDR3 coding DNA: TGTGCCAGCAGCCAGGCCAGGGGGACGACCGGGGAGCTGTTTTTT. Its protein is CASSQARGTTGELFF. The rearrangement joins TRBV14 to TRBJ2-2; 7 nucleotides match TRBD1. This CDR3 comprises 15 residues. Trimming removed 3 bases from V and 5 bases from J; junction bases left unmatched: 6. Germline V lookup: CDR1 SGHDN, CDR2 FVKESK. The entire variable domain, with the rest obtained from reference TRBV14 and TRBJ2-2, is as follows: EAGVTQFPSHSVIEKGQTVTLRCDPISGHDNLYWYRRVMGKEIKFLLHFVKESKQDESGMPNNRFLAERTGGTYSTLKVQPAELEDSGVYFCASSQARGTTGELFFGEGSRLTVL.

This chain connects TRBV28 to TRBJ2-5; D might be TRBD2 (6 bases). The V and J ends lost 5 bases and 1 base respectively, with 14 bases between them. Germline V gene sequence: CDR1 MDHEN, CDR2 SYDVKM. There are 15 residues in the CDR3. The CDR3 sequence: CASSLLARRQETQYF. The CDR3 nucleotides are TGTGCCAGCAGTCTACTAGCTCGCCGCCAAGAGACCCAGTACTTC.

V and J are TRBV19 and TRBJ1-5; maybe TRBD1 (5 bases). Germline lookup yields CDR1 LNHDA and CDR2 SQIVND (reference sequence). The V gene lost 3 bases and the J gene lost 6 bases, with 12 bases spanning the gap. The CDR3 sequence is 14 residues long. The CDR3 DNA reads as TGTGCCAGTAGTATGGAAAACAGGATTCAGCCCCAGCATTTT. Residues: CASSMENRIQPQHF. Complete variable domain (other parts from reference TRBV19 and TRBJ1-5): DGGITQSPKYLFRKEGQNVTLSCEQNLNHDAMYWYRQDPGQGLRLIYYSQIVNDFQKGDIAEGYSVSREKKESFPLTVTSAQKNPTAFYLCASSMENRIQPQHFGDGTRLSIL.

The chain carries TRBV6-5 and TRBJ1-4, with a tentative D call TRBD1 (5 bases). CDR1 and CDR2 (germline): MNHEY, SVGAGI. This CDR3 has 14 residues. Trimming took 6 bases from V and 3 from J, leaving 11 bases between them. CDR3 amino acids: CASRAGTANEKLFF. The CDR3 DNA reads TGTGCCAGCAGGGCCGGGACTGCTAATGAAAAACTGTTTTTT.

This rearrangement joins TRBV28 to TRBJ1-2; unclear D gene. Trimming shortened V by 5 bases and J by 2 bases, and 18 bases separated the two germline ends. This CDR3 spans 16 amino acids. The germline V gene encodes CDR1 MDHEN and CDR2 SYDVKM. CDR3 region: CASSPRSQLANYGYTF. DNA for the CDR3: TGTGCCAGCAGTCCCCGGTCCCAGCTAGCAAACTATGGCTACACCTTC.

The chain uses TRBV11-2 and TRBJ2-1, with TRBD2 matching over 16 bases. Per the germline V gene, CDR1 is SGHAT and CDR2 is FQNNGV. The trim removed 5 bases at V and 4 bases at J, leaving 5 bases unmatched. The CDR3 is made up of 17 amino acids. CDR3 in DNA: TGTGCCAGCAGCCGGGGACTAGCGGGGGGGCGGTACAATGAGCAGTTCTTC. Translated: CASSRGLAGGRYNEQFF.

This clone was counted a few times. The genes are TRBV6-1 and TRBJ2-7; TRBD1 matches 9 bases. The germline gives CDR1 MNHNS, CDR2 SASEGT. This CDR3 contains 15 residues. V shed 2 bases, J shed 0 bases, and the junction held 2 bases outside the gene matches. CDR3 sequence reads: CASSETTGGSYEQYF. As DNA, the CDR3 is TGTGCCAGCAGTGAAACGACAGGGGGCTCCTACGAGCAGTACTTC.

This chain connects TRBV27 to TRBJ1-2; 7 bases map to TRBD1. The CDR3 runs to 14 residues. Germline trimming cut 5 bases from V and 0 bases from J; bases unmatched to any gene: 3. Germline V gene data show CDR1 as MNHEY and CDR2 as SMNVEV (reference sequence). The CDR3 nucleotides are TGTGCCAGCAGTCTAACAGGGGCTAACTATGGCTACACCTTC. Encoded protein: CASSLTGANYGYTF.

V is TRBV28 and J is TRBJ2-7, with TRBD2 as a possible D gene (5 bases). Germline V gene data show CDR1 as MDHEN and CDR2 as SYDVKM. V lost 6 bases and J lost 1, with 16 bases in between. The CDR3 length is 15 residues. The DNA of the CDR3 is TGTGCCAGCAGCCTAGGGTCGGGGATTTCCTACGAGCAGTACTTC. It encodes CASSLGSGISYEQYF.

CDR3 sequence reads: CASSLGLAGTYEQYF. The CDR3, as DNA: TGTGCCAGCAGCCTGGGACTAGCGGGGACCTACGAGCAGTACTTC. The rearrangement joins TRBV4-2 to TRBJ2-7; 13 bases map to TRBD2. The CDR3 spans 15 residues. Germline assignment: CDR1 LGHNA and CDR2 YNFKEQ. J lost 2 bases, V lost 4 bases, and 2 bases had no gene match.

In DNA form, the CDR3 reads TGTGCCAGCAGACACCGGACAGGGGGGACCTACGAGCAGTACTTC. This codes for CASRHRTGGTYEQYF. The chain couples TRBV6-6 to TRBJ2-7; TRBD1 matches 10 bases. The length of the CDR3 is 15 residues. Germline lookup yields CDR1 MNHNY and CDR2 SVGAGI (reference sequence). Losses at the gene ends were 6 bases for V and 2 bases for J; bases not matched to a gene: 7.

This chain joins TRBV19 and TRBJ2-3; 8 nucleotides align to TRBD2. CDR1 is LNHDA, CDR2 SQIVND, per germline (reference sequence). V trimming: 2 bases; J trimming: 10 bases; junction bases outside the gene matches: 2. This CDR3 spans 12 amino acids. CDR3 nucleotides: TGTGCCAGTAGTATACCCGGGAGGGCGCAGTATTTT. This translates into CASSIPGRAQYF. Complete variable domain (other parts from reference TRBV19 and TRBJ2-3): DGGITQSPKYLFRKEGQNVTLSCEQNLNHDAMYWYRQDPGQGLRLIYYSQIVNDFQKGDIAEGYSVSREKKESFPLTVTSAQKNPTAFYLCASSIPGRAQYFGPGTRLTVL.

This rearrangement joins TRBV2 to TRBJ2-3; 10 bases fit TRBD2. From germline, CDR1 is SNHLY and CDR2 FYNNEI. This CDR3 spans 16 amino acids. J lost 1 base, V lost 5 bases, and 6 bases had no gene match. The DNA of the CDR3 is TGTGCCAGCAGTCCAACCGGGACTAGCGGCACAGATACGCAGTATTTT. It codes for CASSPTGTSGTDTQYF.

V is TRBV29-1 and J is TRBJ2-1; 10 bases fit TRBD1. The ends lost 3 bases at V and 4 bases at J; junction bases unmatched: 3. This CDR3 region has 14 residues. In germline, CDR1 is SQVTM, CDR2 ANQGSEA. CDR3 residues: CSVDLGQGYNEQFF. CDR3 DNA: TGCAGCGTTGATTTGGGACAGGGGTACAATGAGCAGTTCTTC.